These T cell receptor beta chains were read from a single sample in a study of T cells in Graves' hyperthyroidism and ophthalmopathy. TCRdb reprocessed the multiplex PCR reads with MiXCR, giving one entry per CDR3 protein. The table lists nearly 600,000 distinct CDR3 sequences, 13% to 15% of them singletons. Sequencing input: blood. These receptors were obtained from a woman aged 18 to 35 with Graves' ophthalmopathy. The CDR3 runs from the conserved cysteine through the conserved F or W. Fields, in order: D gene, V gene, clone size, J gene, CDR3 length, CDR3 protein, CDR3 DNA. A D gene is named only where the DNA matches it firmly. The listing skips clone size in some rows; elsewhere it reads once, few, many or a size class.

>-|TRBV7-9|few|TRBJ2-2|14
CASSPSEGAGELFF
TGTGCCAGCAGCCCCTCCGAGGGAGCCGGGGAGCTGTTTTTT
>TRBD2|TRBV4-3|few|TRBJ2-3|18
CASSFGLAGVVETDTQYF
TGCGCCAGCAGCTTCGGACTAGCGGGAGTGGTTGAGACAGATACGCAGTATTTT
>-|TRBV20-1|-|TRBJ1-1|12
CSAAFGNTEAFF
TGCAGTGCTGCGTTTGGGAACACTGAAGCTTTCTTT
>-|TRBV20-1|-|TRBJ2-5|11
CSNRPQETQYF
TGCAGCAACAGGCCTCAAGAGACCCAGTACTTC
>TRBD2|TRBV5-1|many|TRBJ2-1|21
CASSLGRRVGGRLASYNEQFF
TGCGCCAGCAGCTTGGGGCGCAGGGTAGGCGGGAGGTTAGCCTCCTACAATGAGCAGTTCTTC
>-|TRBV7-6|many|TRBJ1-1|17
CASSLGEGRWSNTEAFF
TGTGCCAGCAGCTTAGGGGAGGGAAGGTGGTCAAACACTGAAGCTTTCTTT
>TRBD1|TRBV30|few|TRBJ2-7|15
CAWTSAGTASYEQYF
TGTGCCTGGACTTCAGCCGGGACAGCATCCTACGAGCAGTACTTC
>TRBD1|TRBV5-1|many|TRBJ2-1|16
CASSPGTGPPYNEQFF
TGCGCCAGCAGCCCCGGGACAGGGCCACCCTACAATGAGCAGTTCTTC
>-|TRBV3-1|many|TRBJ1-4|18
CASSQAIGGSATNEKLFF
TGTGCCAGCAGCCAAGCGATCGGGGGATCGGCAACTAATGAAAAACTGTTTTTT
>TRBD1|TRBV10-3|many|TRBJ2-3|15
CAISEEQGDTDTQYF
TGTGCCATCAGTGAGGAGCAGGGGGACACAGATACGCAGTATTTT
>-|TRBV24-1|few|TRBJ2-1|13
CATSENYDNEQFF
TGTGCCACCAGTGAAAACTACGACAATGAGCAGTTCTTC
>TRBD2|TRBV20-1|-|TRBJ2-1|20
CSSTRGQGTSGSRSYNEQFF
TGCAGCTCCACCCGTGGACAGGGGACTAGCGGGAGTAGGTCCTACAATGAGCAGTTCTTC
>-|TRBV7-8|many|TRBJ2-1|13
CASSLERINEQFF
TGTGCCAGCAGCTTAGAAAGGATTAATGAGCAGTTCTTC
>-|TRBV6-2/TRBV6-3|many|TRBJ1-1|15
CASSDPVYSNTEAFF
TGTGCCAGCAGTGATCCGGTATACTCGAACACTGAAGCTTTCTTT
>TRBD2|TRBV5-6|-|TRBJ2-5|15
CASSLGGEGLKTQYF
TGTGCCAGCAGCTTGGGAGGGGAGGGCCTAAAGACCCAGTACTTC
>-|TRBV2|many|TRBJ2-3|12
CASSAYLGTQYF
TGTGCCAGCAGTGCCTATCTTGGAACGCAGTATTTT
>TRBD1|TRBV3-1|many|TRBJ2-7|13
CASRGTGIYEQYF
TGTGCCAGCAGGGGGACAGGGATCTACGAGCAGTACTTC
>-|TRBV4-2|-|TRBJ1-5|14
CASSPRRADQPQHF
TGTGCCAGCAGCCCCCGTCGAGCGGATCAGCCCCAGCATTTT
>TRBD1|TRBV20-1|many|TRBJ2-3|14
CSASLYRGGDTQYF
TGCAGTGCGAGCCTCTACAGGGGTGGAGATACGCAGTATTTT
>TRBD2|TRBV6-2/TRBV6-3|many|TRBJ2-1|15
CASKASGSSYNEQFF
TGTGCCAGCAAGGCTAGCGGGAGTAGCTACAATGAGCAGTTCTTC
>-|TRBV7-2|few|TRBJ2-1|15
CASSFLADPYNEQFF
TGTGCCAGCAGCTTTTTAGCGGACCCCTACAATGAGCAGTTCTTC
>TRBD1|TRBV5-4|few|TRBJ2-7|15
CASSRGTGAPYEQYF
TGTGCCAGCAGCCGCGGGACAGGGGCTCCCTACGAGCAGTACTTC
>-|TRBV3-1|many|TRBJ2-7|15
CASSQIGGPGYEQYF
TGTGCCAGCAGCCAGATCGGAGGGCCCGGATACGAGCAGTACTTC
>TRBD1|TRBV4-2|-|TRBJ1-2|15
CASSTAGTDLYGYTF
TGTGCCAGCAGCACCGCCGGGACAGACCTCTATGGCTACACCTTC
>-|TRBV20-1|many|TRBJ2-4|14
CSARDRIGADIQYF
TGCAGTGCTAGAGATCGTATAGGGGCGGACATTCAGTACTTC
>TRBD2|TRBV19|-|TRBJ2-1|18
CASSNGGGLAAIYNEQFF
TGTGCCAGTAGTAATGGGGGGGGACTAGCAGCGATCTACAATGAGCAGTTCTTC
>TRBD2|TRBV30|many|TRBJ2-7|16
CAWSVGASGSGYEQYF
TGTGCCTGGAGTGTAGGGGCTAGCGGGAGTGGTTACGAGCAGTACTTC
>TRBD1|TRBV3-1|few|TRBJ2-5|12
CASSQEGDRVNF
TGTGCCAGCAGCCAAGAGGGAGACAGGGTAAACTTC
>-|TRBV5-8|once|TRBJ2-1|16
CASSQWRSSSYNEQFF
TGTGCCAGCAGCCAATGGAGGTCTAGCTCCTACAATGAGCAGTTCTTC
>-|TRBV30|many|TRBJ2-7|13
CAWSSGYLYEQYF
TGTGCCTGGAGTTCCGGCTACCTCTACGAGCAGTACTTC
>TRBD2|TRBV11-2|-|TRBJ2-2|16
CASSLVGGRATGELFF
TGTGCCAGCAGCTTAGTCGGCGGGAGGGCCACCGGGGAGCTGTTTTTT
>-|TRBV30|-|TRBJ2-7|11
CVWRYGYEQYF
TGTGTCTGGAGATATGGATACGAGCAGTACTTC
>-|TRBV4-1|-|TRBJ1-3|16
CASSQRQRVSGNTIYF
TGCGCCAGCAGCCAAAGACAGAGAGTTTCTGGAAACACCATATATTTT
>-|TRBV20-1|many|TRBJ2-1|19
CSARDTTGYQTTSYNEQFF
TGCAGTGCTAGAGATACGACAGGCTACCAAACGACATCCTACAATGAGCAGTTCTTC
>TRBD2|TRBV4-2|-|TRBJ2-3|16
CASSQVAGGATDTQYF
TGTGCCAGCAGCCAAGTGGCGGGGGGAGCGACAGATACGCAGTATTTT
>-|TRBV6-1|many|TRBJ2-1|12
CASSQTANEQFF
TGTGCCAGCAGTCAAACCGCGAATGAGCAGTTCTTC
>TRBD2|TRBV15|many|TRBJ2-1|22
CATSPGPSGTSGSPPSYNEQFF
TGTGCCACCAGCCCCGGCCCCTCCGGGACTAGCGGGTCCCCCCCGTCCTACAATGAGCAGTTCTTC
>-|TRBV7-9|many|TRBJ1-4|13
CASSERGEEKLFF
TGTGCCAGCAGCGAAAGGGGGGAAGAAAAACTGTTTTTT
>-|TRBV20-1|-|TRBJ1-5|17
CSARDRGTPGIGQPQHF
TGCAGTGCTAGAGATCGAGGGACGCCGGGTATAGGTCAGCCCCAGCATTTT
>TRBD1|TRBV7-3|-|TRBJ1-2|13
CASSLMDRALLTF
TGTGCCAGCAGCTTAATGGACAGGGCCCTATTAACCTTC
>-|TRBV29-1|few|TRBJ2-3|17
CSVRQGRGLASTDTQYF
TGCAGCGTTCGACAGGGGCGAGGACTAGCTAGCACAGATACGCAGTATTTT
>-|TRBV12-3/TRBV12-4|many|TRBJ2-1|11
CASRTTGEQFF
TGTGCCAGCAGAACGACGGGGGAGCAGTTCTTC
>-|TRBV6-2/TRBV6-3|-|TRBJ2-1|13
CASSYSSVVEQFF
TGTGCCAGCAGTTACTCGAGTGTTGTCGAGCAGTTCTTC
>TRBD1|TRBV18|many|TRBJ2-1|15
CASSPRDRSYNEQFF
TGTGCCAGCTCACCGCGGGACAGGTCCTACAATGAGCAGTTCTTC
>-|TRBV7-8|many|TRBJ2-1|12
CASSLAPNEQFF
TGTGCCAGCAGCTTAGCCCCTAATGAGCAGTTCTTC
>TRBD1|TRBV6-5|many|TRBJ2-7|14
CASSSSTGGHEQYF
TGTGCCAGCAGTTCCTCGACAGGGGGCCACGAGCAGTACTTC
>TRBD2|TRBV12-3/TRBV12-4|many|TRBJ2-1|14
CASRRTSGGNEQFF
TGTGCCAGCAGACGGACTAGCGGGGGTAATGAGCAGTTCTTC
>TRBD2|TRBV4-2|-|TRBJ2-3|17
CASSQFSGRASTDTQYF
TGTGCCAGCAGCCAATTCAGCGGGAGGGCTAGCACAGATACGCAGTATTTT
>-|TRBV6-5|many|TRBJ1-2|16
CASSYDHGGKGYGYTF
TGTGCCAGCAGTTACGATCATGGAGGGAAGGGCTATGGCTACACCTTC
>TRBD1|TRBV24-1|-|TRBJ2-1|16
CATSDPPGQGGNEQFF
TGTGCCACCAGTGATCCACCGGGACAGGGTGGGAATGAGCAGTTCTTC
>TRBD2|TRBV30|-|TRBJ2-3|16
CAWSVGSSGRTDTQYF
TGTGCCTGGAGTGTAGGTTCTAGCGGTCGCACAGATACGCAGTATTTT
>-|TRBV12-5|-|TRBJ1-6|14
CASGLGDPNSPPHF
TGTGCTAGTGGTCTCGGGGACCCTAATTCACCCCCCCACTTT
>-|TRBV6-1|many|TRBJ1-5|12
CASGWGNQPQHF
TGTGCCAGCGGGTGGGGCAATCAGCCCCAGCATTTT
>-|TRBV3-1|few|TRBJ2-7|15
CASSLRAGSSYEQYF
TGTGCCAGCAGCCTAAGGGCGGGATCCTCCTACGAGCAGTACTTC
>-|TRBV19|many|TRBJ1-5|14
CASSTSGDNQPQHF
TGTGCCAGTAGTACTTCAGGGGACAATCAGCCCCAGCATTTT